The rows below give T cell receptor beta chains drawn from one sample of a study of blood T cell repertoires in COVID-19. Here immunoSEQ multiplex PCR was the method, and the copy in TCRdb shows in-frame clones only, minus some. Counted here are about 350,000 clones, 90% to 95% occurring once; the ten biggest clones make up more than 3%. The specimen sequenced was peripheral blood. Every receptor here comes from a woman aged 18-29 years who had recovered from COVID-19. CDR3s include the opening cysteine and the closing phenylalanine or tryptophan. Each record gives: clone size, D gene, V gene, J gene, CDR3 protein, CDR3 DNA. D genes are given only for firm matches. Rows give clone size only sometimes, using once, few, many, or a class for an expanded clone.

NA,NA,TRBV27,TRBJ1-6,CASRRSSYNSPLHF,TGTGCCAGCAGGAGGAGCTCCTATAATTCACCCCTCCACTTT
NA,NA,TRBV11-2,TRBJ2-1,CASSLDVASVYNEQFF,TGTGCCAGCAGCTTAGATGTGGCTAGCGTGTACAATGAGCAGTTCTTC
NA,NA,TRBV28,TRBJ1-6,CASSYREAYHSPLHF,TGTGCCAGCAGTTACCGAGAGGCATATCATTCACCCCTCCACTTT
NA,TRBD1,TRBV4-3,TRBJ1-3,CASSQDETGYSGNTIYF,TGCGCCAGCAGCCAAGATGAGACAGGGTATTCTGGAAACACCATATATTTT
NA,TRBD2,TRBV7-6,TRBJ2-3,CASSLVPAGVADTQYF,TGTGCCAGCAGCTTAGTCCCAGCGGGAGTCGCAGATACGCAGTATTTT
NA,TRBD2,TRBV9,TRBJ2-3,CASSVGGTSPTNTQYF,TGTGCCAGCAGCGTAGGAGGGACTAGCCCCACAAATACGCAGTATTTT
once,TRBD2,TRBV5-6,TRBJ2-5,CASSQMGLAGREQETQYF,TGTGCCAGCAGCCAAATGGGTCTAGCGGGTCGAGAACAAGAGACCCAGTACTTC
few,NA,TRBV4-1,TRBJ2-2,CASSQDRRSGEYTGELFF,TGCGCCAGCAGCCAAGATCGGAGAAGCGGAGAGTACACCGGGGAGCTGTTTTTT
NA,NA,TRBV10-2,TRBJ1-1,CASRRGADTEAFF,TGCGCCAGCCGACGCGGGGCCGACACTGAAGCTTTCTTT
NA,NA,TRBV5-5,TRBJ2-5,CASSLASIVRGGGETQYF,TGTGCCAGCAGCTTGGCCTCTATCGTCCGGGGTGGTGGGGAGACCCAGTACTTC
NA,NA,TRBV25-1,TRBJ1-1,CASSDPSGEKTEAFF,TGTGCCAGCAGTGACCCCTCAGGGGAGAAGACTGAAGCTTTCTTT
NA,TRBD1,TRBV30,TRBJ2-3,CAWSGGTGSLTDTQYF,TGTGCCTGGAGTGGGGGGACAGGCAGCCTCACAGATACGCAGTATTTT
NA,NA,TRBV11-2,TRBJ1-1,CASSLGGRGFHTEAFF,TGTGCCAGCAGCTTAGGGGGTAGGGGCTTCCACACTGAAGCTTTCTTT
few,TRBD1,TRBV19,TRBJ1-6,CASSITGGSYNSPLHF,TGTGCCAGTAGTATTACAGGGGGCTCCTATAATTCACCCCTCCACTTT
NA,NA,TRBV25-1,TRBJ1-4,CASSDPGEKLFF,TGTGCCAGCAGTGATCCAGGAGAAAAACTGTTTTTT
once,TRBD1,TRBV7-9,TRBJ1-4,CASSLSDRLFNF,TGTGCCAGCAGCTTGTCGGACAGGCTCTTCAATTTT
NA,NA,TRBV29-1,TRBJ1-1,CSVITGMNTEAFF,TGCAGCGTCATAACAGGGATGAACACTGAAGCTTTCTTT
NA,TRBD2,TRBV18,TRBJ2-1,CASSLGGLADNEQFF,TGTGCCAGCTCTCTCGGAGGACTAGCGGACAATGAGCAGTTCTTC
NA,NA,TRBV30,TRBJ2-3,CAWSYRTDTDTQYF,TGTGCCTGGAGTTACCGGACAGACACAGATACGCAGTATTTT
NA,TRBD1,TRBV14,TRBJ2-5,CASSHVRTGAETQYF,TGTGCCAGCAGCCATGTCAGGACAGGGGCGGAGACCCAGTACTTC
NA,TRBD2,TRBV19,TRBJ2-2,CASSIGRATGELFF,TGTGCCAGTAGTATTGGGAGGGCAACCGGGGAGCTGTTTTTT
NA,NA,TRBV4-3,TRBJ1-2,CASSQGRGDGYTF,TGCGCCAGCAGCCAAGGAAGGGGCGATGGCTACACCTTC
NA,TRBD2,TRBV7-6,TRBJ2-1,CASSSMTSDTTTSYNEQFF,TGTGCCAGCAGCTCGATGACTAGCGACACAACAACGAGCTACAATGAGCAGTTCTTC
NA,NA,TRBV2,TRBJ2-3,CASSTPPIPLDTQYF,TGTGCCAGCAGTACTCCCCCAATCCCGCTAGATACGCAGTATTTT
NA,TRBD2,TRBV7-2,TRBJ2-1,CASSQTSGRNEQFF,TGTGCCAGCAGCCAGACTAGCGGGAGAAATGAGCAGTTCTTC
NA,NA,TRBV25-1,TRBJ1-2,CASSEVGQTAYTF,TGTGCCAGCAGTGAAGTAGGACAAACGGCCTACACCTTC
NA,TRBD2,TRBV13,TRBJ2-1,CASSPRRTSGRGEQFF,TGTGCCAGCAGCCCCCGACGGACTAGCGGGAGAGGTGAGCAGTTCTTC
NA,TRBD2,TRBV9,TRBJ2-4,CASSGPLAGEVNIQYF,TGTGCCAGCAGCGGACCTCTAGCGGGAGAAGTAAACATTCAGTACTTC
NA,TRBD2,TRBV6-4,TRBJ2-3,CASSEGLAGDTQYF,TGTGCCAGCAGTGAGGGACTAGCGGGAGATACGCAGTATTTT
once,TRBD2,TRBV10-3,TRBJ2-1,CAISEWLAEGRAYNEQFF,TGTGCCATCAGTGAATGGCTAGCGGAAGGGCGGGCCTACAATGAGCAGTTCTTC
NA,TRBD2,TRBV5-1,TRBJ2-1,CASSLRLAGWDNEQFF,TGCGCCAGCAGCCTCCGACTAGCAGGGTGGGATAATGAGCAGTTCTTC
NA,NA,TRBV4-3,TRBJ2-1,CASRTDSSSYNEQFF,TGCGCCAGCCGGACGGACAGTAGCTCCTACAATGAGCAGTTCTTC
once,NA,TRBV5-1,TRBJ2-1,CASSTSTVSLLGNEQFF,TGCGCCAGCAGCACCTCGACAGTCTCTCTTCTTGGGAATGAGCAGTTCTTC
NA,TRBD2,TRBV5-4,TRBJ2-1,CASSVDTGTSGQFF,TGTGCCAGCAGCGTAGATACCGGGACTAGCGGTCAGTTCTTC
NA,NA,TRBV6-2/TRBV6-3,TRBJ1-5,CASSRNPGVSNQPQHF,TGTGCCAGCAGTAGAAACCCAGGGGTTAGCAATCAGCCCCAGCATTTT
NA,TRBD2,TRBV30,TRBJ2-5,CAWSGRSSGRAKKTQYF,TGTGCCTGGAGTGGTAGATCTAGCGGGAGGGCCAAAAAGACCCAGTACTTC
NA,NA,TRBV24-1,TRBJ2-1,CATSDFRKRGLNEQFF,TGTGCCACCAGTGATTTCCGTAAACGAGGACTCAATGAGCAGTTCTTC
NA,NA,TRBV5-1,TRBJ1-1,CASSLALRNTEAFF,TGCGCCAGCAGCCTCGCGCTGAGGAACACTGAAGCTTTCTTT
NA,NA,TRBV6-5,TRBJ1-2,CASSYRGHNYGYTF,TGTGCCAGCAGTTACCGCGGACATAACTATGGCTACACCTTC
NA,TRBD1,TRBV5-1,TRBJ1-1,CASSFGQGTEAFF,TGCGCCAGCAGCTTCGGACAGGGAACTGAAGCTTTCTTT
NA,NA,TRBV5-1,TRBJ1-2,CASSLELNYGYTF,TGCGCCAGCAGCTTGGAACTGAACTATGGCTACACCTTC
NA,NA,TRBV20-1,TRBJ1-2,CSASEGDGGYTF,TGCAGTGCTAGTGAAGGGGATGGTGGCTACACCTTC
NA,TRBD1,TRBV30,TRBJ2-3,CAWSSQGATDTQYF,TGTGCCTGGAGTTCGCAGGGGGCCACAGATACGCAGTATTTT
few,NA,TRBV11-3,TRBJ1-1,CASGPRNGVTEAFF,TGTGCCAGCGGCCCACGAAACGGAGTCACTGAAGCTTTCTTT
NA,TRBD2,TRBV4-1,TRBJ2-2,CASRKSGREGTGELFF,TGCGCCAGCAGGAAGAGCGGGAGGGAGGGCACCGGGGAGCTGTTTTTT
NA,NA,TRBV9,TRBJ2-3,CASSVVGRGSDTQYF,TGTGCCAGCAGCGTAGTGGGGAGGGGGTCAGATACGCAGTATTTT
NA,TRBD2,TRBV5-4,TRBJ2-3,CASSTPSGTSTDTQYF,TGTGCCAGCAGCACGCCTAGCGGAACTAGCACAGATACGCAGTATTTT
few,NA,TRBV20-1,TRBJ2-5,CSPRLGETQYF,TGCAGCCCCCGACTCGGAGAGACCCAGTACTTC
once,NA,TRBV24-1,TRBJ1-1,CATSDPGLGGEAFF,TGTGCCACCAGTGATCCTGGACTAGGGGGTGAAGCTTTCTTT
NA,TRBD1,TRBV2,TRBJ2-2,CASIFRATGPRTGELFF,TGTGCCAGCATATTTCGGGCGACAGGGCCCCGTACCGGGGAGCTGTTTTTT
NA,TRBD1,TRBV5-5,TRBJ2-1,CASSHRGVGPTYNEQFF,TGTGCCAGCAGCCACAGGGGAGTAGGCCCCACCTACAATGAGCAGTTCTTC
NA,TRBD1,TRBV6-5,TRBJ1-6,CASSYSPGQPNSPLHF,TGTGCCAGCAGTTACTCTCCGGGACAGCCTAATTCACCCCTCCACTTT
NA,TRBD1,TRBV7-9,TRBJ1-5,CASSGQGGQPQHF,TGTGCCAGCAGCGGACAGGGAGGTCAGCCCCAGCATTTT
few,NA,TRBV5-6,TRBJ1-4,CASSLDTETGFREKLFF,TGTGCCAGCAGCTTGGATACGGAGACAGGCTTCAGGGAAAAACTGTTTTTT
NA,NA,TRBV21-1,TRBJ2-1,CASSKGGTSDYNEQFF,TGTGCCAGCAGCAAAGGTGGGACTAGCGACTACAATGAGCAGTTCTTC